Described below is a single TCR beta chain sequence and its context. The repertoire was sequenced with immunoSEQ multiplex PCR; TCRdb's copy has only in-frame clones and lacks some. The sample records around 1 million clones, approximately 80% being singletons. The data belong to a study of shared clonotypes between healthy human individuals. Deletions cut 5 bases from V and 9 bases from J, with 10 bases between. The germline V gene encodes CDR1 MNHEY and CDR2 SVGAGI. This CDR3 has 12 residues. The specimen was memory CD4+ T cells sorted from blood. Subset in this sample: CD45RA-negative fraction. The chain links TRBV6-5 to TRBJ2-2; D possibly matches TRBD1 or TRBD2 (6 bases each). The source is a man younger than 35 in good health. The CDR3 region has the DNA TGTGCCAGCAGTAGGGGGACTCGGGAGCTGTTTTTT. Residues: CASSRGTRELFF.